This T cell receptor (beta chain) originates from a study of tumor-infiltrating lymphocytes in primary liver carcinoma. For the study at large: Lesions, classed as T1-T3 N0M0, spanned about 4 to 11 cm across. Study-wide results and limits: Reduced overlap was seen in tumor-adjacent and tumor-blood pairs versus tumor region pairs. Just about 7-25% of leading clones were found in every one of five regions. Tumor specimens were characterized by a significantly higher top-250-clone fraction than blood (p = 0.039).

A primer matching the constant region was used to make TCR beta cDNA from approximately 0.45 ug of total RNA. A slightly modified ARM-PCR protocol with three nested multiplex PCR rounds produced these TCR beta libraries. TCRdb analysed the multiplex PCR reads with MiXCR anew, one entry per CDR3 protein. The sample gives 50,000 or so distinct CDR3 sequences, around 77% of which show up once; approximately 25% is in the top ten. Extraction of RNA together with DNA used about 17-31 mg of unsorted bulk tissue. As to this clonotype: Antigen unknown. A read error may account for a junction end that differs from germline.

The clonotype comes from a man between 35 and 55 years old with primary liver carcinoma and hepatitis B virus infection. The sequencing input was liver tumor tissue from sampling region 5. Indicated subset: tumor region T5, tumor centre.

The CDR3 here is CASSVATEGGTRYF. The CDR3 region has the DNA TGTGCCAGCAGCGTAGCAACGGAGGGGGGTACGCGGTATTTT. The V gene is TRBV9, the J gene TRBJ2-3; D is tentatively TRBD1 or TRBD2 (6 bases each). CDR1 is SGDLS, CDR2 YYNGEE, per germline. The CDR3 is made up of 14 amino acids.